Listed here are 26 T cell receptor beta chains from one sample, sequenced in a study of identical twins. TCRdb re-called the 5' RACE reads through MiXCR, storing one row per CDR3 protein. The table lists 460,000 or so distinct CDR3 sequences, over 12% of them singletons. This same sample was also part of a study on yellow fever vaccine responses in identical twins.

Sample: CD4+ T cells sorted from blood. These receptors all stem from a woman between 18 and 29 years old in good health.

This clonotype turned up a few times. The chain has TRBV6-1 and TRBJ1-4; D is uncertain. V lost 3 bases to trimming and J lost 4 bases, with 12 bases between them. This CDR3 is 15 amino acids long. The germline gives CDR1 MNHNS, CDR2 SASEGT. CDR3 in DNA: TGTGCCAGCAGTGAGAAGAAGAAGAATAATGAAAAACTGTTTTTT. Protein: CASSEKKKNNEKLFF.

This clonotype was detected only a few times. This chain joins TRBV27 and TRBJ2-2; D may be TRBD1 (8 bases). V lost 11 bases, J lost 5 bases, and 18 bases lay in between. The germline V gene has CDR1 MNHEY and CDR2 SMNVEV (reference sequence). CDR3 size: 14 residues. CDR3 in DNA: TGTGCCGCACAGGGGGGAGGGGGGACCGGGGAGCTGTTTTTT. This codes for CAAQGGGGTGELFF.

V is TRBV5-5 and J is TRBJ2-5; 7 nucleotides line up with TRBD1. Per germline, CDR1 SGHKS and CDR2 YYEKEE (reference sequence). This CDR3 is built from 15 residues. V lost 4 bases and J lost 3; bases outside the gene matches: 9. CDR3 in amino acids: CASSPHFDREETQYF. CDR3 DNA: TGTGCCAGCAGCCCGCACTTCGACAGGGAAGAGACCCAGTACTTC.

The chain joins TRBV3-1 to TRBJ2-1, with D maybe TRBD2 (6 bases). CDR1 LGHDT and CDR2 YNNKEL come from the germline V gene (reference sequence). V lost 8 bases and J 4 bases, leaving 18 bases between the germline ends. This CDR3 region has 15 residues. The DNA of the CDR3 is TGTGCCAGCGTGAAAGAATTGGGGGGTTACAATGAGCAGTTCTTC. Amino acids: CASVKELGGYNEQFF.

The CDR3 loop is CSAGGASYEQYF. CDR3 DNA: TGCAGTGCCGGAGGGGCATCCTACGAGCAGTACTTC. The chain is built from TRBV20-1 and TRBJ2-7, with D tentatively TRBD2 (6 bases). The germline gives CDR1 DFQATT, CDR2 SNEGSKA (reference sequence). The CDR3 totals 12 residues. V was trimmed by 6 bases and J by 1 base, leaving 10 bases between them.

This clonotype was counted many times. This chain uses TRBV7-3 with TRBJ2-1, with 7 bases aligning to TRBD2. Germline trimming cut 2 bases from V and 3 bases from J; bases unmatched to any gene: 19. CDR3 length: 20 amino acids. Germline V gene lookup returns CDR1 SGHTA and CDR2 FQGTGA. The CDR3 sequence is CASSLPPSLGGFPGYNEQFF. CDR3 nucleotides: TGTGCCAGCAGCTTACCTCCCTCCCTCGGGGGGTTCCCCGGCTACAATGAGCAGTTCTTC. The variable domain in full, with the rest retrieved from reference TRBV7-3 and TRBJ2-1, is GAGVSQTPSNKVTEKGKYVELRCDPISGHTALYWYRQSLGQGPEFLIYFQGTGAADDSGLPNDRFFAVRPEGSVSTLKIQRTERGDSAVYLCASSLPPSLGGFPGYNEQFFGPGTRLTVL.

The V and J genes are TRBV6-2 or TRBV6-3 and TRBJ1-4; D is undetermined. The length of the CDR3 is 16 residues. Germline CDR1 MNHEY, CDR2 SVGEGT. V lost 3 bases to trimming and J lost 5 bases, with 16 bases between them. CDR3 loop: CASSYPALDPNEKLFF. CDR3 DNA sequence: TGTGCCAGCAGTTATCCGGCGCTGGACCCGAATGAAAAACTGTTTTTT.

The sample holds many counts of this clonotype. The J gene is TRBJ1-2, the V gene TRBV28, with TRBD1 identical over 7 bases. The CDR3 is 14 amino acids. The germline V gene has CDR1 MDHEN and CDR2 SYDVKM. The V gene end was trimmed by 6 bases and the J gene end by 2 bases; junction bases not matched to a gene: 6. The CDR3 loop is CASRSQGGNYGYTF. The CDR3 region has the DNA TGTGCCAGCAGATCTCAGGGGGGAAACTATGGCTACACCTTC.

This rearrangement joins TRBV5-1 to TRBJ2-2; perhaps TRBD1 as D (6 bases). V lost 1 base and J 4 bases, leaving 14 bases between the germline ends. CDR3 size: 16 residues. Germline V gene lookup returns CDR1 SGHRS and CDR2 YFSETQ. The CDR3 loop is CASSLNLQGSTGELFF. The CDR3 nucleotides are TGCGCCAGCAGCTTGAATTTACAGGGTAGCACCGGGGAGCTGTTTTTT.

This sequence joins TRBV6-5 and TRBJ2-7, with D unclear. CDR1 and CDR2 from the germline V gene are MNHEY and SVGAGI. The V end was cut by 0 bases, the J end by 0 bases, with 9 bases between. This CDR3 is 15 amino acids long. CDR3 amino acids: CASSYSAADSYEQYF. In nucleotides, the CDR3 is TGTGCCAGCAGTTACTCGGCCGCGGACTCCTACGAGCAGTACTTC.

V usage is TRBV30 and J usage is TRBJ2-3; no firm D call. CDR1 is GTSNPN and CDR2 is SVGIG in the germline V gene (reference sequence). V shed 0 bases and J shed 3 bases, with 4 bases lying between them. This CDR3 spans 12 amino acids. This CDR3 is CAWSVVTDTQYF. The CDR3 DNA follows: TGTGCCTGGAGTGTAGTTACAGATACGCAGTATTTT.

The chain combines TRBV7-9 with TRBJ2-7; TRBD1 agrees at 8 bases. CDR1 and CDR2 from the germline V gene are SEHNR and FQNEAQ (reference sequence). Losses at the gene ends were 2 bases for V and 7 bases for J; bases not matched to a gene: 10. The CDR3 contains 15 residues. DNA of the CDR3: TGTGCCAGCAGCTTATTTCGACAGGGGCCGGGGGAGCAGTACTTC. Its protein product is CASSLFRQGPGEQYF.

This clonotype was observed a few times. The V gene is TRBV6-2 or TRBV6-3, the J gene TRBJ2-7; 7 bases line up with TRBD1. The CDR3 length is 13 residues. Looked up from germline, CDR1 is MNHEY and CDR2 is SVGEGT. The junction had 7 bases not matched to a gene; V was cut back by 4 bases and J by 7 bases. DNA for the CDR3: TGTGCCAGCAGTTCGGGACAGCCGAAGGAGCAGTACTTC. Residues: CASSSGQPKEQYF.

A few counts support this clonotype. This chain connects TRBV29-1 to TRBJ2-7; D remains unclear. V was pared by 1 base and J by 8 bases, with 12 bases between. The CDR3 is 12 residues long. Germline V gives CDR1 SQVTM, CDR2 ANQGSEA. For the CDR3, the DNA is TGCAGCGTTGAAGTGGCAGGATTTAAGCAGTACTTC. Translating it yields CSVEVAGFKQYF.

This clonotype was found many times. The gene calls are TRBV12-3 or TRBV12-4 and TRBJ2-4, with 7 bases lining up with TRBD1. This CDR3 region has 14 residues. The V segment lost 6 bases and the J segment 4 bases; nucleotides outside the gene matches: 6. The CDR3 protein is CASSHDRVKNIQYF. CDR3 bases: TGTGCCAGCAGCCATGACAGGGTTAAAAACATTCAGTACTTC.

This clonotype has just a few counts. The genes are TRBV5-6 and TRBJ2-7; 7 bases fit TRBD1. V was clipped by 0 bases and J by 2 bases; unmatched bases: 5. The CDR3 consists of 15 residues. Germline V gene lookup returns CDR1 SGHDT and CDR2 YYEEEE. The CDR3 region has the DNA TGTGCCAGCAGCTTGGGCGGACAGGTTACCTACGAGCAGTACTTC. Its protein is CASSLGGQVTYEQYF. The complete variable domain, with remaining parts taken from reference TRBV5-6 and TRBJ2-7, reads DAGVTQSPTHLIKTRGQQVTLRCSPKSGHDTVSWYQQALGQGPQFIFQYYEEEERQRGNFPDRFSGHQFPNYSSELNVNALLLGDSALYLCASSLGGQVTYEQYFGPGTRLTVT.

The CDR3 loop is CATSRELVGAVTGELFF. Written as DNA, the CDR3 is TGTGCCACCAGCAGAGAGCTCGTGGGGGCGGTCACCGGGGAGCTGTTTTTT. The gene calls are TRBV15 and TRBJ2-2; D might be TRBD1 (6 bases). V was shortened by 0 bases and J by 4 bases, with 15 bases between the two germline ends. The CDR3 covers 17 residues. CDR1 and CDR2 (germline): LNHNV, YYDKDF (reference sequence).

The rearrangement uses TRBV2 and TRBJ1-5, with a weak D call TRBD1 (5 bases). Trimming shortened V by 6 bases and J by 0 bases, and 9 bases separated the two germline ends. The CDR3 has 14 amino acids. Per germline, CDR1 SNHLY and CDR2 FYNNEI. The CDR3 reads CASRMGLSNQPQHF. The CDR3 nucleotides read TGTGCCAGCAGGATGGGACTTAGCAATCAGCCCCAGCATTTT. The full variable domain, with the rest looked up from reference TRBV2 and TRBJ1-5, is EPEVTQTPSHQVTQMGQEVILRCVPISNHLYFYWYRQILGQKVEFLVSFYNNEISEKSEIFDDQFSVERPDGSNFTLKIRSTKLEDSAMYFCASRMGLSNQPQHFGDGTRLSIL.

This clonotype was detected ten times or more. The V call is TRBV12-3 or TRBV12-4, the J call TRBJ2-3; D gene ambiguous. This CDR3 has 14 residues. The V gene lost 2 bases and the J gene lost 3 bases, with 9 bases spanning the gap. This CDR3 reads CASSLRVSTDTQYF. DNA of the CDR3: TGTGCCAGCAGTTTAAGGGTCTCTACAGATACGCAGTATTTT.

There are a few counts of this clonotype. The chain uses TRBV5-5 and TRBJ2-3; D possibly corresponds to TRBD1 (5 bases). This CDR3 is 15 amino acids long. Germline V gene data show CDR1 as SGHKS and CDR2 as YYEKEE (reference sequence). V was shortened by 4 bases and J by 1 base, with 13 bases between the two germline ends. CDR3 nucleotides: TGTGCCAGCAGCAACTCCCCCAGGGGCACAGATACGCAGTATTTT. Its protein is CASSNSPRGTDTQYF.

Note on this clonotype: This may arise from a read error, as a much more abundant clone is one base away. The chain has TRBV10-3 and TRBJ1-4; 9 bases fit TRBD1. The CDR3 has 15 amino acids. In germline, CDR1 is ENHRY, CDR2 SYGVKD. CDR3 sequence: CAISEVQGAGEKLSF. The CDR3 DNA is TGTGCCATCAGTGAGGTACAGGGGGCCGGTGAAAAACTGTCTTTT.

The chain carries TRBV10-3 and TRBJ2-5, with 7 bases aligning to TRBD2. The CDR3 loop spans 14 amino acids. Germline V gene sequence: CDR1 ENHRY, CDR2 SYGVKD. Trimming took 10 bases from V and 3 from J; bases not matched to a gene: 11. The CDR3 DNA sequence: TGTGCCACCCGACCGGCTAGCGGAGAAGAGACCCAGTACTTC. Protein: CATRPASGEETQYF.

This clonotype was seen a single time. This chain links TRBV30 with TRBJ2-4; TRBD1 is a possible D gene (6 bases). The CDR3 is 13 amino acids. Germline assignment: CDR1 GTSNPN and CDR2 SVGIG (reference sequence). V dropped 4 bases and J dropped 7 bases, with 14 bases sitting between them. The CDR3 spells CAWTFRGSNIQYF. In DNA, the CDR3 is TGTGCCTGGACATTCAGGGGCAGCAACATTCAGTACTTC.

This clonotype was detected many times. V and J are TRBV29-1 and TRBJ2-3; D possibly matches TRBD1 or TRBD2 (5 bases each). CDR1 is SQVTM and CDR2 is ANQGSEA in the germline V gene. V gave up 2 bases and J gave up 9 bases, with 9 bases separating them. This CDR3 region has 11 residues. The CDR3 DNA sequence: TGCAGCGTTGAATTCCGGGACACGCAGTATTTT. It is translated as CSVEFRDTQYF.

The J gene is TRBJ2-3, the V gene TRBV12-3 or TRBV12-4; 7 nucleotides match TRBD2. The CDR3 extends over 20 amino acids. J was trimmed by 0 bases and V by 6 bases; bases with no gene match: 21. The CDR3 region is CASRFTPPGLSLLSTDTQYF. The DNA of the CDR3 is TGTGCCAGCAGATTCACTCCTCCGGGACTATCCCTCCTTAGCACAGATACGCAGTATTTT.

This clonotype has just a few counts. The V gene is TRBV5-1, the J gene TRBJ1-6, with TRBD1 identical over 9 bases. In germline, CDR1 is SGHRS, CDR2 YFSETQ. Trimming removed 3 bases from V and 5 bases from J; junction bases left unmatched: 3. The CDR3 has 15 amino acids. Here the CDR3 DNA reads TGCGCCAGCAGCTCCGGACAGGGGAATAATTCACCCCTCCACTTT. Protein: CASSSGQGNNSPLHF.